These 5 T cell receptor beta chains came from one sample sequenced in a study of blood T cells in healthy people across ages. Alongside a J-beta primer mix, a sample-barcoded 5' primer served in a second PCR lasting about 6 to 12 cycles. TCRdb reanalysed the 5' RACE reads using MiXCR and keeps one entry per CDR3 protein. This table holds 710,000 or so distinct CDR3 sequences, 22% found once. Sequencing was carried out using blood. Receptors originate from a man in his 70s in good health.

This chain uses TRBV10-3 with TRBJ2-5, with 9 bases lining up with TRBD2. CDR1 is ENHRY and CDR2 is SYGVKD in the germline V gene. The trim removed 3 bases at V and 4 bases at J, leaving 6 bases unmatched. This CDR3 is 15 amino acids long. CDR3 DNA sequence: TGTGCCATCAGTGACCGCGGGGGGGCCGGAGAGACCCAGTACTTC. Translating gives CAISDRGGAGETQYF.

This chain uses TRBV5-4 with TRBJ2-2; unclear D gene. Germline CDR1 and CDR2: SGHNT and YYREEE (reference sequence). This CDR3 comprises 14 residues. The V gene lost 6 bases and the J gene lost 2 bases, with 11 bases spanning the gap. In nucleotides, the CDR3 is TGTGCCAGCAAAGCCACAGTCAACACCGGGGAGCTGTTTTTT. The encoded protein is CASKATVNTGELFF.

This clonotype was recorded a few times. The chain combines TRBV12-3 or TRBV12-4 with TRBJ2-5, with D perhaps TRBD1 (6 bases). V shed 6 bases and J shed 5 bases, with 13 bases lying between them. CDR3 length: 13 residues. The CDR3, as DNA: TGTGCCAGCAGCACAGGGAGCGTGGAGACCCAGTACTTC. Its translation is CASSTGSVETQYF.

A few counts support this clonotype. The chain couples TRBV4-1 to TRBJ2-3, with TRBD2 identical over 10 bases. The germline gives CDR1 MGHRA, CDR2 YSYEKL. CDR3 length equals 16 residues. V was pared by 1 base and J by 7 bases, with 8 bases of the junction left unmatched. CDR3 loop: CASSQGPGLALHTQYF. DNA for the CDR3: TGCGCCAGCAGCCAAGGACCGGGACTAGCGCTCCATACGCAGTATTTT.

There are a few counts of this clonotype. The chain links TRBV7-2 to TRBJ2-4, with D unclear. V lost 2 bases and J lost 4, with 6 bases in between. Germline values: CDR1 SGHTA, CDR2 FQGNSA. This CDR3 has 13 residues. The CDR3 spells CASSLNRKNIQYF. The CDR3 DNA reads TGTGCCAGCAGCTTAAACCGGAAAAACATTCAGTACTTC.